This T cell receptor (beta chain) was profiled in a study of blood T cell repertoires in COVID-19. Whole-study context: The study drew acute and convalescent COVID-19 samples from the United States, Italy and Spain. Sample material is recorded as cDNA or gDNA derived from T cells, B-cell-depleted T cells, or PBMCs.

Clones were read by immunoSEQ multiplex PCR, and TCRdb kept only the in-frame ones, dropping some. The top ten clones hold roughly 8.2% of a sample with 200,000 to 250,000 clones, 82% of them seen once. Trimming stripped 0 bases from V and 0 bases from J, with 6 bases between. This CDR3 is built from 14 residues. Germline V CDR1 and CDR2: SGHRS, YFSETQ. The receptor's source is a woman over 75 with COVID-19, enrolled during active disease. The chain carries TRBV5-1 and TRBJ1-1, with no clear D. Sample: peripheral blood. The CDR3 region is CASSLDRMNTEAFF. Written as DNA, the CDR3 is TGCGCCAGCAGCTTGGACAGAATGAACACTGAAGCTTTCTTT.